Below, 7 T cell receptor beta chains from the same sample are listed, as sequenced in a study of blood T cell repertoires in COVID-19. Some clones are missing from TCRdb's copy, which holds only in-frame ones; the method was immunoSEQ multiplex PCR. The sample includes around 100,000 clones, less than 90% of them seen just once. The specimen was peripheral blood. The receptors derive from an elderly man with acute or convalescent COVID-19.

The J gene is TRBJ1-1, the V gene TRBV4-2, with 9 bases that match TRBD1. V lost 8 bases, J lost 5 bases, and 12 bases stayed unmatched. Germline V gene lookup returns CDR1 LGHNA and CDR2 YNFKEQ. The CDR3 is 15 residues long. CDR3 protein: CASYPDTGGRTEAFF. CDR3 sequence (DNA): TGTGCCAGCTACCCGGACACAGGGGGCCGTACTGAAGCTTTCTTT.

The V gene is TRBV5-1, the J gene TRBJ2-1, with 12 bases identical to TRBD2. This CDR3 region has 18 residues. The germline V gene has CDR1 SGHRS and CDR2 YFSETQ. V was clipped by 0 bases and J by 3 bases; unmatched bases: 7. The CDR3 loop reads CASSLGLAGGPFYNEQFF. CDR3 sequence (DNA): TGCGCCAGCAGCTTGGGGCTAGCGGGAGGGCCATTCTACAATGAGCAGTTCTTC.

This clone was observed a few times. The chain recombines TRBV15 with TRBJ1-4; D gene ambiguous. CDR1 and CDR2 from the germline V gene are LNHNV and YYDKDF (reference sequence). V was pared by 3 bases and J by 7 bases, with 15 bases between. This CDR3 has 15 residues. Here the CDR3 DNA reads TGTGCCACCAGCAGGGTTATTGCCCGGAGTGAAAAACTGTTTTTT. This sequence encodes CATSRVIARSEKLFF.

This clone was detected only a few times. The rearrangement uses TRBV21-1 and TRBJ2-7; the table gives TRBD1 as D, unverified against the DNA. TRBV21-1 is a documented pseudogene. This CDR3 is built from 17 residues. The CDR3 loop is CASSKLRGTPHSYEQYF. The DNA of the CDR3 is TGTGCCAGCAGCAAACTTAGGGGGACACCCCACTCCTACGAGCAGTACTTC.

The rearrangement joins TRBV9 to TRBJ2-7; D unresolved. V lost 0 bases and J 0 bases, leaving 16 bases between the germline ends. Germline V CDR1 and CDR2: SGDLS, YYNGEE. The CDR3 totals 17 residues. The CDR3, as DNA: TGTGCCAGCAGCGTAGCTCGTCGGTCAGGATACTCCTACGAGCAGTACTTC. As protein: CASSVARRSGYSYEQYF.

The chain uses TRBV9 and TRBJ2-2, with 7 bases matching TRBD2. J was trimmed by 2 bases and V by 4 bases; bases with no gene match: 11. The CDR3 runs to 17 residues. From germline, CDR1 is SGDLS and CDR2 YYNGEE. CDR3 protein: CASSLGPGGGNTGELFF. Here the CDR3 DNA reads TGTGCCAGCAGCCTCGGGCCGGGCGGGGGTAACACCGGGGAGCTGTTTTTT.

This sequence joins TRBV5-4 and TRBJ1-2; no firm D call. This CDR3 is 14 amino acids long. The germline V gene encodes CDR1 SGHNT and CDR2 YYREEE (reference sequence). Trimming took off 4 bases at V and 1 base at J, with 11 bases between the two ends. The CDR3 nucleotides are TGTGCCAGCAGCCCGGAGGGCGGTAACTATGGCTACACCTTC. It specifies CASSPEGGNYGYTF.